What follows are 14 T cell receptor beta chains derived from one specimen sequenced in a study of regulatory T cells in long-lasting Graves disease (dated by TCRdb to the early 2020s). Library construction relied on multiplex PCR. For sequencing, an Illumina HiSeq 4000 was employed. TCR beta libraries were built with iRepertoire HTBI primers and Arm-PCR amplification of CDR3 regions. Through fastp at Q25 and MiXCR, TCRdb rebuilt clones from the public reads, retaining in-frame beta chains. Each CDR3 protein gets just one entry, which takes the most common genes and DNA from the rows behind it. The sample has fewer than 400,000 distinct CDR3 sequences on record, 18% of them singletons. About 39% of the sample lies in the top ten. The time point label on this specimen signifies: newly diagnosed GD, antithyroid drugs for less than 3 months. For both TCR sequencing and RNA sequencing, RNA was extracted from PBMCs in TRIzol.

The material sequenced was peripheral blood mononuclear cells (PBMCs), taken at new diagnosis, from a patient treated with antithyroid drugs. All receptors come from a female donor with Graves disease.

The rearrangement uses TRBV7-2 and TRBJ1-2; weak D call: TRBD1 (6 bases). Germline assignment: CDR1 SGHTA and CDR2 FQGNSA. The CDR3 has 15 residues. The V and J ends lost 7 bases and 7 bases respectively, with 22 bases between them. CDR3 in amino acids: CASTGAAAIMRGYTF. In DNA, the CDR3 is TGTGCCAGCACGGGGGCGGCGGCGATTATGCGTGGCTACACCTTC. The variable domain in full, completed from reference TRBV7-2 and TRBJ1-2, reads GAGVSQSPSNKVTEKGKDVELRCDPISGHTALYWYRQSLGQGLEFLIYFQGNSAPDKSGLPSDRFSAERTGGSVSTLTIQRTQQEDSAVYLCASTGAAAIMRGYTFGSGTRLTVV.

Regarding this clonotype: A clone one base away is much larger, so this may be a read error. This chain joins TRBV5-1 and TRBJ2-7; 7 bases fit TRBD2. In germline, CDR1 is SGHRS, CDR2 YFSETQ. The CDR3 totals 17 residues. The CDR3 here is CVSSLWQGYSGTNEQYF. The CDR3 DNA follows: TGCGTCAGCAGCTTGTGGCAGGGCTACTCCGGGACTAACGAGCAGTACTTC.

A word on this clonotype: At one end, the junction sequence differs from germline, possibly due to a read error. This chain uses TRBV19 with TRBJ2-1; D is possibly TRBD2 (5 bases). CDR1 and CDR2 (germline): LNHDA, SQIVND (reference sequence). The CDR3 contains 15 residues. The CDR3 nucleotides are TGTGCCAGTAGTATAGGTCGACTAAACAAAAATGGGCAGTTCTTC. The encoded protein is CASSIGRLNKNGQFF.

This clonotype was counted many times. The chain joins TRBV6-5 to TRBJ2-2, with TRBD1 as a possible D gene (7 bases). CDR3 length equals 16 residues. CDR1 and CDR2 from the germline V gene are MNHEY and SVGAGI. Trimming removed 0 bases from V and 5 bases from J, with 13 bases in between. This chain's CDR3 is CASSYSKTGRTGELFF. The CDR3 DNA reads TGTGCCAGCAGTTACTCGAAGACAGGGAGGACCGGGGAGCTGTTTTTT.

This clonotype occurred a few times. The rearrangement uses TRBV5-1 and TRBJ2-4; D possibly matches TRBD1 or TRBD2 (5 bases each). Germline V CDR1 and CDR2: SGHRS, YFSETQ. The CDR3 runs to 15 residues. Trimming took 0 bases from V and 1 from J, leaving 8 bases between them. CDR3 amino acids: CASSLGGSAKNIQYF. The CDR3 DNA follows: TGCGCCAGCAGCTTGGGGGGGTCGGCCAAAAACATTCAGTACTTC.

This clonotype was found many times. The chain uses TRBV11-1 and TRBJ1-1; TRBD1 aligns across 8 bases. V shed 3 bases, J shed 3 bases, and the junction held 6 bases outside the gene matches. This CDR3 region has 15 residues. The germline V gene has CDR1 SGHAT and CDR2 FQDESV (reference sequence). The chain's CDR3 is CASSFKRQGHTEAFF. The DNA of the CDR3 is TGTGCCAGCAGCTTTAAGAGACAGGGGCACACTGAAGCTTTCTTT.

This clonotype was counted between two and nine times. This sequence may be a read error, since a much larger clone differs from it by one base. The chain is built from TRBV11-1 and TRBJ2-5, with D perhaps TRBD2 (6 bases). The V gene's germline CDR1 is SGHAT and CDR2 FQDESV (reference sequence). The CDR3 consists of 14 residues. The CDR3: CACSLTSFSETQYF. The CDR3 DNA is TGTGCCTGCAGCCTGACTAGTTTCTCGGAGACCCAGTACTTC.

The rearrangement links TRBV7-9 to TRBJ1-6; 9 bases match TRBD1. Trimming took 5 bases from V and 10 from J; bases not matched to a gene: 9. The CDR3 runs 15 residues. Per germline, CDR1 SEHNR and CDR2 FQNEAQ (reference sequence). The CDR3 here is CASSLPTGGGSPLHF. The CDR3 region has the DNA TGTGCCAGCAGCCTCCCGACAGGGGGAGGCTCACCCCTCCACTTT.

The gene calls are TRBV9 and TRBJ1-1; a possible D gene is TRBD1 (6 bases). V was pared by 0 bases and J by 4 bases, with 10 bases between. The CDR3 length is 14 residues. CDR1 SGDLS and CDR2 YYNGEE come from the germline V gene. CDR3: CASSVVRGGTEAFF. CDR3 DNA: TGTGCCAGCAGCGTAGTCCGAGGGGGCACTGAAGCTTTCTTT.

The V call is TRBV10-2, the J call TRBJ2-7, with D possibly TRBD2 on 7 matching bases. V lost 6 bases, J lost 7 bases, and 16 bases lay in between. CDR1 and CDR2 from the germline V gene are WSHSY and SAAADI. The CDR3 consists of 13 residues. The CDR3 region has the DNA TGCGCCAGCAGCGCCGGGGGGCGCGTTGAGCAGTACTTC. Amino acid sequence: CASSAGGRVEQYF.

The table lists this clonotype with many counts. The rearrangement joins TRBV20-1 to TRBJ1-1; possibly TRBD1 for D (6 bases). The ends were cut back, 6 bases at V and 2 bases at J, with 13 bases in the middle. The germline CDR1 and CDR2 sequences are DFQATT and SNEGSKA (reference sequence). The length of the CDR3 is 13 residues. CDR3 sequence reads: CSALTGINTEAFF. CDR3 DNA: TGCAGTGCACTCACAGGGATCAACACTGAAGCTTTCTTT.

This clonotype was observed at least ten times. The chain carries TRBV6-1 and TRBJ1-5; D remains unclear. Germline V gene data show CDR1 as MNHNS and CDR2 as SASEGT. The CDR3 spans 15 residues. The V gene lost 4 bases and the J gene lost 0 bases, with 10 bases spanning the gap. Here the CDR3 reads CASSAGLFSNQPQHF. For the CDR3, the DNA is TGTGCCAGCAGTGCGGGCCTTTTTAGCAATCAGCCCCAGCATTTT.

This clonotype was counted ten times or more. The V and J genes are TRBV2 and TRBJ1-2; 7 nucleotides align to TRBD1. The CDR3 length is 15 residues. Germline V gives CDR1 SNHLY, CDR2 FYNNEI. Trimming took 5 bases from V and 3 from J; bases not matched to a gene: 9. CDR3 bases: TGTGCCAGCAGTAGACGAAGAGGGACAGACTATGGCTACACCTTC. Protein: CASSRRRGTDYGYTF.

There are many counts of this clonotype. The chain employs TRBV14 and TRBJ1-1; a weak D match, TRBD1 (6 bases). The CDR3 length is 13 residues. Between the trimmed V and J ends, which lost 10 bases and 4 bases, there was a span of 16 bases. Germline lookup yields CDR1 SGHDN and CDR2 FVKESK. In DNA, the CDR3 is TGTGCCACGAACTGGGGGGGCGGCACTGAAGCTTTCTTT. Its translation is CATNWGGGTEAFF.